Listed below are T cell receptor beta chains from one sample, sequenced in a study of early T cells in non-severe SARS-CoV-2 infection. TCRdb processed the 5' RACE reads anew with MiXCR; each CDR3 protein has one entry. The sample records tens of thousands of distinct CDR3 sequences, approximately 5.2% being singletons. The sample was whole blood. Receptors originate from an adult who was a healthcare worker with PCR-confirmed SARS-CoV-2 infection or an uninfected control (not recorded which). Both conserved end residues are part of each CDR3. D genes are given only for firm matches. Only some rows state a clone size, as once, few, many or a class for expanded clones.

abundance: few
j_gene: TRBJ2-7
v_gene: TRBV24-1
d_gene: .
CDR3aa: CATSDHKDAYEQYF
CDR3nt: TGTGCCACCAGTGATCACAAGGACGCCTACGAGCAGTACTTC

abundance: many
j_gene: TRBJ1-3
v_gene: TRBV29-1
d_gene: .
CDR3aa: CSVVLHRGNTIYF
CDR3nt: TGCAGCGTTGTCTTACACAGGGGAAACACCATATATTTT

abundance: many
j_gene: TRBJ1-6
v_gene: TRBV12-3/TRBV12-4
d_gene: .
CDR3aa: CASSRQGFNSPLHF
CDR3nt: TGTGCCAGCAGTCGCCAGGGGTTTAATTCACCCCTCCACTTT

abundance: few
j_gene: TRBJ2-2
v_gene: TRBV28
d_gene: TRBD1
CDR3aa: CASWTGDTGELFF
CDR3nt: TGTGCCAGCTGGACAGGGGACACCGGGGAGCTGTTTTTT

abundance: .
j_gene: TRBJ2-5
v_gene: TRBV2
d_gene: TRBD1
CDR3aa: CASLTDRGGETQYF
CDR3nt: TGTGCCAGCCTTACAGACAGGGGGGGAGAGACCCAGTACTTC

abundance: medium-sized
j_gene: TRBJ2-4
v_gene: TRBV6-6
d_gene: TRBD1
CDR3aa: CASATGGGNIQYF
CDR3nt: TGTGCCAGCGCAACAGGGGGTGGAAACATTCAGTACTTC

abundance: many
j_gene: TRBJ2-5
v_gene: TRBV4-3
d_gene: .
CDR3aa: CASSQGPGEETQYF
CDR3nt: TGCGCCAGCAGCCAAGGCCCGGGGGAAGAGACCCAGTACTTC

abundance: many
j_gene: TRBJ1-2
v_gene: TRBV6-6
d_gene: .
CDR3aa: CASTPRGETLYGYTF
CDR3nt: TGTGCCAGCACCCCTCGGGGAGAAACCCTATATGGCTACACCTTC

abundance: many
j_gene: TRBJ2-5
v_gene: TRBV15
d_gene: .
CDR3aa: CATSRAGSQETQYF
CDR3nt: TGTGCCACCAGCAGAGCAGGGTCCCAAGAGACCCAGTACTTC

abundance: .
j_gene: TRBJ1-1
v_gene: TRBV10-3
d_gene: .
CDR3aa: CATTMGTEAFF
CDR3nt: TGTGCCACCACCATGGGGACTGAAGCTTTCTTT

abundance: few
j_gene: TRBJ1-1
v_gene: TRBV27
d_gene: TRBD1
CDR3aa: CATHHFQGALGTEAFF
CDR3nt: TGTGCCACCCATCATTTTCAGGGGGCACTGGGGACTGAAGCTTTCTTT

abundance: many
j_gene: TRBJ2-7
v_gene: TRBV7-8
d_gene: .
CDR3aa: CASSPQDSSYEQYF
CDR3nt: TGTGCCAGCAGCCCGCAGGATAGCTCCTACGAGCAGTACTTC

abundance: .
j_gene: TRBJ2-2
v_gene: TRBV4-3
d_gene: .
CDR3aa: CASSPNLRQGLLRELFF
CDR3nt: TGCGCCAGCAGCCCCAACCTTAGACAGGGACTCTTAAGGGAGCTGTTTTTT

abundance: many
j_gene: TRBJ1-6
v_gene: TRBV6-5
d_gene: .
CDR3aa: CASSYFGGGSPLHF
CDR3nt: TGTGCCAGCAGTTACTTTGGGGGTGGTTCACCCCTCCACTTT

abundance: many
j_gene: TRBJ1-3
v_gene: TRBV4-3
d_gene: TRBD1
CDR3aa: CASSQEGTGTGGNTIYF
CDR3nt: TGCGCCAGCAGCCAAGAGGGAACCGGGACAGGTGGAAACACCATATATTTT

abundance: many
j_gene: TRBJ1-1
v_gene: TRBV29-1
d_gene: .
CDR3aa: CSVLGMGNTEAFF
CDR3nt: TGCAGCGTTCTGGGCATGGGGAACACTGAAGCTTTCTTT

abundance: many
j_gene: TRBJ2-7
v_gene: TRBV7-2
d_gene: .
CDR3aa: CASSFVPGASYEQYF
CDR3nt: TGTGCCAGCAGCTTTGTTCCGGGGGCCTCCTACGAGCAGTACTTC

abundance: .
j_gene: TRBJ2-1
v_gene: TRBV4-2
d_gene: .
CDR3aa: CASSHSTGVGPLYSYNEQFF
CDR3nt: TGTGCCAGCAGCCATTCAACGGGGGTTGGTCCGCTATATTCCTACAATGAGCAGTTCTTC

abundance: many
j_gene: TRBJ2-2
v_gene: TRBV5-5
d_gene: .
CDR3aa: CASSEDTRGGELFF
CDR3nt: TGTGCCAGCAGCGAAGACACACGGGGCGGGGAGCTGTTTTTT

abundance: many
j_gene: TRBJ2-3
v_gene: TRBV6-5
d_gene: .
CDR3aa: CASSWGSTDTQYF
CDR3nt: TGTGCCAGCAGTTGGGGGAGCACAGATACGCAGTATTTT

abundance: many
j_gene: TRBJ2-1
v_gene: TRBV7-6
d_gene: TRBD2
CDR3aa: CASSFETSTSNEQFF
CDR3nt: TGTGCCAGCAGCTTCGAGACTAGCACATCCAATGAGCAGTTCTTC

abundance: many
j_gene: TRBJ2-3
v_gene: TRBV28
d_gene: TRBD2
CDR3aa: CASNKIRSGATDTQYF
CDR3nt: TGTGCCAGCAATAAAATTCGGAGCGGGGCCACAGATACGCAGTATTTT

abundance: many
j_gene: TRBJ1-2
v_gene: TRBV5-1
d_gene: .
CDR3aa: CASSLDYMLGGYTF
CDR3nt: TGCGCCAGCAGCTTGGACTACATGTTGGGTGGCTACACCTTC

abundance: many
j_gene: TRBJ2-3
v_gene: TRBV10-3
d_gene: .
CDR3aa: CAISESTGRPSTDTQYF
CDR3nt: TGTGCCATCAGTGAGTCGACGGGGAGACCTAGCACAGATACGCAGTATTTT

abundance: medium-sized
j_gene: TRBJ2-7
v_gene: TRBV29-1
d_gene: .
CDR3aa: CSVEGGVAYEQYF
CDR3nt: TGCAGCGTTGAAGGGGGGGTGGCCTACGAGCAGTACTTC

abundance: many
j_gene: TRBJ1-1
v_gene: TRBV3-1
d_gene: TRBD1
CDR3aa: CASSQETQGKTGADTEAFF
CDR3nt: TGTGCCAGCAGCCAAGAGACTCAGGGGAAAACAGGGGCGGACACTGAAGCTTTCTTT

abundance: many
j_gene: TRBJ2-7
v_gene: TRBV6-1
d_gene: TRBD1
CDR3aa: CASSEASLIGQGRYEQYF
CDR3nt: TGTGCCAGCAGTGAAGCGTCCCTAATAGGACAGGGGAGGTACGAGCAGTACTTC

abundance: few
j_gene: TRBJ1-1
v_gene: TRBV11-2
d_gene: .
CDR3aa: CASSYPPGTPEAFF
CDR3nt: TGTGCCAGCAGCTACCCACCTGGAACACCTGAAGCTTTCTTT

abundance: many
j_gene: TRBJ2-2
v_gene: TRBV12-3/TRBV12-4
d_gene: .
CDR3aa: CASSWGTTNTGELFF
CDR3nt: TGTGCCAGCAGTTGGGGGACAACTAACACCGGGGAGCTGTTTTTT

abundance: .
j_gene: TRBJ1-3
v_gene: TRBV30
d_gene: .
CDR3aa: CAWSITGNTIYF
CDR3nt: TGTGCCTGGAGTATTACTGGAAACACCATATATTTT

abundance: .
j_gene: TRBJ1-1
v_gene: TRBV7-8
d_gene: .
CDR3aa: CASSNPNTEAFF
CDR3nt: TGTGCCAGCAGTAACCCGAACACTGAAGCTTTCTTT

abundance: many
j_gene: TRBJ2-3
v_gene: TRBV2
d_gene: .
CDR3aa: CASTPTGNTQYF
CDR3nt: TGTGCCAGCACCCCCACGGGTAATACGCAGTATTTT

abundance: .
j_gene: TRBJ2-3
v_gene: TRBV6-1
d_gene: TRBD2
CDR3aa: CASLEQRGVSDTQYF
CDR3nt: TGTGCCAGCTTGGAACAGCGGGGGGTCTCGGATACGCAGTATTTT

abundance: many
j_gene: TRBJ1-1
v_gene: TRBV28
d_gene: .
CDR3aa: CASSLPNRVLTFF
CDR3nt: TGTGCCAGCAGTTTACCGAACAGGGTCTTAACTTTCTTT

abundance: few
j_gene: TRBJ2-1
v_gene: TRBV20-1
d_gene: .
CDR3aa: CSARAGPSYNEQFF
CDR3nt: TGCAGTGCTAGAGCGGGCCCCTCCTACAATGAGCAGTTCTTC

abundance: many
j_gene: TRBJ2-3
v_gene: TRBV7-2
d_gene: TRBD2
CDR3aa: CASSLAPWGGEDTQYF
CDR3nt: TGTGCCAGCAGCTTGGCCCCCTGGGGGGGGGAAGATACGCAGTATTTT

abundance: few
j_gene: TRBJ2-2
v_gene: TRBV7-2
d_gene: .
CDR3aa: CASSLFRWRANTGELFF
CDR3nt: TGTGCCAGCAGCTTATTCCGGTGGAGGGCGAACACCGGGGAGCTGTTTTTT

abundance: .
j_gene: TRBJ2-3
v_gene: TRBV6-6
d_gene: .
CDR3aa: CASSWLANTDTQYF
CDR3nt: TGTGCCAGCAGTTGGCTAGCTAACACAGATACGCAGTATTTT

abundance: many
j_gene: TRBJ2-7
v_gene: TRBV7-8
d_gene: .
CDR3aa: CASSLTHKPYEQYF
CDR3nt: TGTGCCAGCAGCTTAACTCACAAACCCTACGAGCAGTACTTC

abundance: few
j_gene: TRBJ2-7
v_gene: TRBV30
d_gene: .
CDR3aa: CAWSVGMAGQYF
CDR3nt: TGTGCCTGGAGTGTAGGGATGGCGGGGCAGTACTTC

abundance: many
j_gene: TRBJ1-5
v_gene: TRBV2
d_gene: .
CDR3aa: CASSPNGRGQPQHF
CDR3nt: TGTGCCAGCAGCCCGAATGGACGGGGTCAGCCCCAGCATTTT

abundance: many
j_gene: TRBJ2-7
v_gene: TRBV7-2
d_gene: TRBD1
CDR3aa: CASSPHWTGTYEQYF
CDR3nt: TGTGCCAGCAGCCCTCATTGGACAGGGACCTACGAGCAGTACTTC